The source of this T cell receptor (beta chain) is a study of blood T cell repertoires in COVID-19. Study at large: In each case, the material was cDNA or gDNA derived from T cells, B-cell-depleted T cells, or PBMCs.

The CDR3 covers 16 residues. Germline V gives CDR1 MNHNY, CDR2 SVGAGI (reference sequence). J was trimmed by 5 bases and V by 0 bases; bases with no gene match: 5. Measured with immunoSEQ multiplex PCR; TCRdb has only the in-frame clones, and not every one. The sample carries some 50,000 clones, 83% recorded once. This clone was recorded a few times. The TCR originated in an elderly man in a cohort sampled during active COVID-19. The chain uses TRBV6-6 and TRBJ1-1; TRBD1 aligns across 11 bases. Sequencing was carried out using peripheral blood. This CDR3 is CASSYSGTGGLTEAFF. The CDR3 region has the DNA TGTGCCAGCAGTTACTCGGGGACAGGGGGTCTGACTGAAGCTTTCTTT.